This T cell receptor (beta chain) was recorded in a study of blood T cell repertoires in COVID-19. Study-wide context: The United States, Italy and Spain supplied acute and convalescent COVID-19 samples. From T cells, B-cell-depleted T cells, or PBMCs came the material, which was cDNA or gDNA.

The V gene's germline CDR1 is MNHNY and CDR2 SVGAGI (reference sequence). The V and J ends lost 11 bases and 0 bases respectively, with 10 bases between them. The CDR3 has 12 residues. Using immunoSEQ multiplex PCR, the repertoire was profiled, and TCRdb retains in-frame clones only, with some absent. This table has roughly 200,000 clones, 85% to 90% appearing once. This TCR derives from a woman aged 55-70 years with acute or convalescent COVID-19. The chain carries TRBV6-6 and TRBJ1-1; D unclear. The sequenced material came from peripheral blood. This CDR3 is CAGHRMNTEAFF. CDR3 sequence (DNA): TGTGCCGGGCATCGGATGAACACTGAAGCTTTCTTT.